The 14 T cell receptor beta chains below come from one sample, sequenced in a study of PD-1 blockade in classical Hodgkin lymphoma (dated by TCRdb to 2018 to 2021). The sample's time point label, in plain terms: cycle 4 day 1 (C4D1), after more than five weeks of nivolumab. Every trial patient had relapsed following autologous stem cell transplantation, and prior brentuximab vedotin exposure was what differed among cohorts A, B and C. The receptor library was made with the immunoSEQ multiplex PCR assay. TCRdb limited this immuneACCESS table to in-frame rearrangements with V and J called. A share of clones is missing; checked studies link under half to unresolved V genes, and the rest is unexplained. In this sample the table shows 20,000 to 25,000 clones, roughly 80% of which occur a single time. Around 7.2% of the sample lies in the top ten. The sequenced sample was peripheral blood mononuclear cells (PBMCs), obtained before the fourth cycle of nivolumab. These receptor sequences come from a human donor with classical Hodgkin lymphoma.

This clone was seen a handful of times. V is TRBV7-3 and J is TRBJ1-2, with 7 nucleotides matching TRBD1. This CDR3 is built from 14 residues. CDR1 SGHTA and CDR2 FQGTGA come from the germline V gene. V lost 5 bases and J lost 5; bases outside the gene matches: 8. CDR3 region: CASSIRDSSYGYTF. The CDR3, as DNA: TGTGCCAGCAGCATTCGGGACAGTTCTTATGGCTACACCTTC.

This clone was recorded once. The chain employs TRBV9 and TRBJ1-6, with TRBD1 matching over 7 bases. J was trimmed by 8 bases and V by 0 bases; bases with no gene match: 2. The CDR3 runs 14 residues. CDR1 SGDLS and CDR2 YYNGEE come from the germline V gene. The CDR3 reads CASSVGGGDSPLHF. In nucleotides, the CDR3 is TGTGCCAGCAGCGTAGGAGGGGGCGATTCACCCCTCCACTTT. The full variable domain, completed using reference TRBV9 and TRBJ1-6, is DSGVTQTPKHLITATGQRVTLRCSPRSGDLSVYWYQQSLDQGLQFLIQYYNGEERAKGNILERFSAQQFPDLHSELNLSSLELGDSALYFCASSVGGGDSPLHFGNGTRLTVT.

This rearrangement joins TRBV28 to TRBJ2-5; D remains unclear. Germline lookup yields CDR1 MDHEN and CDR2 SYDVKM. V lost 7 bases and J 3 bases, leaving 15 bases between the germline ends. The CDR3 contains 14 residues. CDR3 in amino acids: CASTRKSLEETQYF. CDR3 nucleotide sequence: TGTGCCAGCACCCGTAAAAGTCTAGAAGAGACCCAGTACTTC.

This clone was recorded only once. The CDR3 reads CASSTRQGTDEKLFF. The CDR3 coding sequence is TGTGCCAGCAGCACTAGACAGGGGACAGATGAAAAACTGTTTTTT. V usage is TRBV7-9 and J usage is TRBJ1-4, with 8 bases aligning to TRBD1. Germline-derived CDR1 and CDR2 are SEHNR and FQNEAQ (reference sequence). J lost 6 bases, V lost 5 bases, and 8 bases had no gene match. The CDR3 sequence is 15 residues long.

This rearrangement joins TRBV4-2 to TRBJ2-5; D perhaps matches TRBD1 (5 bases). The CDR3 is 15 residues long. V was clipped by 3 bases and J by 1 base, with 12 bases between them. Germline assignment: CDR1 LGHNA and CDR2 YNFKEQ. In nucleotides, the CDR3 is TGTGCCAGCAGCCAGCTAGGGGAATTCCAAGAGACCCAGTACTTC. The encoded protein is CASSQLGEFQETQYF.

This chain links TRBV4-2 with TRBJ2-5; 9 bases align to TRBD1. There are 15 residues in the CDR3. Germline CDR1 LGHNA, CDR2 YNFKEQ. J lost 4 bases, V lost 2 bases, and 5 bases had no gene match. The CDR3 sequence is CASSQQQGAAETQYF. CDR3 bases: TGTGCCAGCAGCCAACAACAGGGGGCGGCAGAGACCCAGTACTTC.

The chain uses TRBV27 and TRBJ2-1, with D uncertain. The CDR3 has 12 residues. The germline V gene has CDR1 MNHEY and CDR2 SMNVEV (reference sequence). The V gene lost 4 bases and the J gene lost 6 bases, with 7 bases spanning the gap. CDR3 DNA sequence: TGTGCCAGCAGTTGGGGTACCAATGAGCAGTTCTTC. Protein sequence: CASSWGTNEQFF.

The V and J genes are TRBV18 and TRBJ1-1, with D hard to call. CDR3 size: 14 residues. Trimming took 3 bases from V and 0 from J, leaving 8 bases between them. Germline assignment: CDR1 KGHSH and CDR2 LQKENI. DNA of the CDR3: TGTGCCAGCTCACCCGCAGTCATGAACACTGAAGCTTTCTTT. Its translation: CASSPAVMNTEAFF. Looking up the rest from reference TRBV18 and TRBJ1-1 gives the full variable domain: NAGVMQNPRHLVRRRGQEARLRCSPMKGHSHVYWYRQLPEEGLKFMVYLQKENIIDESGMPKERFSAEFPKEGPSILRIQQVVRGDSAAYFCASSPAVMNTEAFFGQGTRLTVV.

J is TRBJ2-3 and V is TRBV27, with D perhaps TRBD1 (6 bases). Per the germline V gene, CDR1 is MNHEY and CDR2 is SMNVEV (reference sequence). The CDR3 totals 15 residues. V shed 7 bases and J shed 1 base, with 15 bases lying between them. The chain's CDR3 is CASTGAGDGTDTQYF. DNA of the CDR3: TGTGCCAGCACCGGGGCAGGGGATGGCACAGATACGCAGTATTTT.

The chain links TRBV4-1 to TRBJ2-3; the match to TRBD2 covers 8 bases. The CDR3 loop spans 17 amino acids. CDR1 and CDR2 (germline): MGHRA, YSYEKL. V lost 4 bases, J lost 4 bases, and 13 bases stayed unmatched. This CDR3 reads CASSPSTGGHIPDTQYF. The CDR3 nucleotides read TGCGCCAGCAGCCCAAGCACGGGGGGGCATATTCCAGATACGCAGTATTTT.

The V and J genes are TRBV18 and TRBJ1-2; D is perhaps TRBD1 (6 bases). With 2 bases removed from V and 8 bases from J, the gap between germline ends came to 12 bases. Per the germline V gene, CDR1 is KGHSH and CDR2 is LQKENI. This CDR3 region has 13 residues. The CDR3 region is CASSPGRGDGYTF. The CDR3 DNA follows: TGTGCCAGCTCACCAGGGAGGGGGGACGGCTACACCTTC.

Comments on this clone: This specimen includes other DNA sequences encoding the same CDR3. This chain links TRBV28 with TRBJ1-4; 8 nucleotides match TRBD1. Germline values: CDR1 MDHEN, CDR2 SYDVKM. The CDR3 is 15 residues long. Trimming removed 6 bases from V and 8 bases from J; junction bases left unmatched: 11. The CDR3 DNA is TGTGCCAGCAGGATCGTCGGGACAGGAGCCGAAAAACTGTTTTTT. Protein sequence: CASRIVGTGAEKLFF. The full variable domain, in which reference TRBV28 and TRBJ1-4 provide the parts outside the CDR3, is DVKVTQSSRYLVKRTGEKVFLECVQDMDHENMFWYRQDPGLGLRLIYFSYDVKMKEKGDIPEGYSVSREKKERFSLILESASTNQTSMYLCASRIVGTGAEKLFFGSGTQLSVL.

The chain combines TRBV2 with TRBJ1-1; 7 bases are shared with TRBD1. Germline V gene data show CDR1 as SNHLY and CDR2 as FYNNEI. This CDR3 has 13 amino acids. V gave up 6 bases and J gave up 3 bases; unmatched junction bases: 4. The CDR3: CASSATGDTEAFF. The CDR3 DNA reads as TGTGCCAGCAGCGCTACAGGGGACACTGAAGCTTTCTTT.

The chain couples TRBV15 to TRBJ1-5, with D possibly TRBD1 on 5 matching bases. V was clipped by 5 bases and J by 3 bases, with 11 bases between them. This CDR3 has 14 amino acids. Germline V lookup: CDR1 LNHNV, CDR2 YYDKDF (reference sequence). The CDR3 coding sequence is TGTGCCACCAGCGGGGGGGACGACAATCAGCCCCAGCATTTT. It yields the protein CATSGGDDNQPQHF.